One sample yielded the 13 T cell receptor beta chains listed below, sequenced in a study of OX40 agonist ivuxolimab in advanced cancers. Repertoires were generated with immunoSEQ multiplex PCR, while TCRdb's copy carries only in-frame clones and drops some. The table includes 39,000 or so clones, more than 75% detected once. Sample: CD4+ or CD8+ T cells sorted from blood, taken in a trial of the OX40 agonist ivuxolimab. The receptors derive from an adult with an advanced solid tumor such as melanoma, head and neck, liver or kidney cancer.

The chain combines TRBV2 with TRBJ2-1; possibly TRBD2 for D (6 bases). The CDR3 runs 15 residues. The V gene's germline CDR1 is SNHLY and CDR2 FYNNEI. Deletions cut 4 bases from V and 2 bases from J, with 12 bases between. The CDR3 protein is CASSVGRGTYNEQFF. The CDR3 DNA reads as TGTGCCAGCAGTGTCGGACGGGGGACCTACAATGAGCAGTTCTTC. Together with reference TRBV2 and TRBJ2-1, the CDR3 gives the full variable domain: EPEVTQTPSHQVTQMGQEVILRCVPISNHLYFYWYRQILGQKVEFLVSFYNNEISEKSEIFDDQFSVERPDGSNFTLKIRSTKLEDSAMYFCASSVGRGTYNEQFFGPGTRLTVL.

The CDR3 coding sequence is TGTGCCAGCAGTTACGGAGGGACGGCTGAAGCTTTCTTT. Encoded protein: CASSYGGTAEAFF. The chain employs TRBV6-5 and TRBJ1-1, with D tentatively TRBD1 (5 bases). V lost 2 bases to trimming and J lost 6 bases, with 10 bases between them. The CDR3 contains 13 residues. Germline lookup yields CDR1 MNHEY and CDR2 SVGAGI.

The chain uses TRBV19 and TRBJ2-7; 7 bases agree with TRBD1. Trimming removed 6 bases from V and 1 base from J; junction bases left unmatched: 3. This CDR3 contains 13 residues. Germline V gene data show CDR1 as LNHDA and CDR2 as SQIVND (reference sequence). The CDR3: CASSEQGSYEQYF. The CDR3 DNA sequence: TGTGCCAGTAGCGAACAGGGGTCCTACGAGCAGTACTTC.

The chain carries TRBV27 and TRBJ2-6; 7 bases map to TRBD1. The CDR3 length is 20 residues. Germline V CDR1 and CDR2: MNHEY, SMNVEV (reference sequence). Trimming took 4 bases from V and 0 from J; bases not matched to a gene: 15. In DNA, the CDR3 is TGTGCCAGCAGTTCTCTTACCGGGACAGCGGTTCCCTCTGGGGCCAACGTCCTGACTTTC. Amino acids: CASSSLTGTAVPSGANVLTF. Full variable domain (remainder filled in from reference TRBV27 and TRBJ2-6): EAQVTQNPRYLITVTGKKLTVTCSQNMNHEYMSWYRQDPGLGLRQIYYSMNVEVTDKGDVPEGYKVSRKEKRNFPLILESPSPNQTSLYFCASSSLTGTAVPSGANVLTFGAGSRLTVL.

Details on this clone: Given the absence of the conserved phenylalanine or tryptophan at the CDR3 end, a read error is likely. The CDR3 nucleotides read TGTGCCAGTAGTATCAACACTGAAGCTTTCCTT. This codes for CASSINTEAFL. The rearrangement joins TRBV19 to TRBJ1-1; D gene ambiguous. CDR1 is LNHDA and CDR2 is SQIVND in the germline V gene (reference sequence). The CDR3 is made up of 11 amino acids. The V gene lost 3 bases and the J gene lost 2 bases, with 1 base spanning the gap.

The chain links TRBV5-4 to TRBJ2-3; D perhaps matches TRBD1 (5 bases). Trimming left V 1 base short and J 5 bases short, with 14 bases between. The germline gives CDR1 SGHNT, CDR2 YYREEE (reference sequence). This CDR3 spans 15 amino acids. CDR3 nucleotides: TGTGCCAGCAGCTTGTTGGTAGGGGATGGAGATACGCAGTATTTT. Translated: CASSLLVGDGDTQYF.

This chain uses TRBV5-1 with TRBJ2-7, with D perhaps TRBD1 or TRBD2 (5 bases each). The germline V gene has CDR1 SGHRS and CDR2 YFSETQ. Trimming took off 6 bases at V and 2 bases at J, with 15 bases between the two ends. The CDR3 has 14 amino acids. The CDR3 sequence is CASKPGPSTYEQYF. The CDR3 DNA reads TGCGCCAGCAAGCCGGGGCCATCTACCTACGAGCAGTACTTC.

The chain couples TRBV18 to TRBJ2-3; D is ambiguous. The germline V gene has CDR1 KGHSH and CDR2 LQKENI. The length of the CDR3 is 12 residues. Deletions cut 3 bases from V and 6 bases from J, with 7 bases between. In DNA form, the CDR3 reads TGTGCCAGCTCACCTCTAGAGGATACGCAGTATTTT. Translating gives CASSPLEDTQYF.

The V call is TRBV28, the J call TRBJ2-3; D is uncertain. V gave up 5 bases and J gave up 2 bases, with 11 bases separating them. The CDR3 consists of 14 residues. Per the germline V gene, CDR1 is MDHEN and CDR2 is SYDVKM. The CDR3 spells CASSLEPHTDTQYF. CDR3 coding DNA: TGTGCCAGCAGTCTCGAGCCCCACACAGATACGCAGTATTTT.

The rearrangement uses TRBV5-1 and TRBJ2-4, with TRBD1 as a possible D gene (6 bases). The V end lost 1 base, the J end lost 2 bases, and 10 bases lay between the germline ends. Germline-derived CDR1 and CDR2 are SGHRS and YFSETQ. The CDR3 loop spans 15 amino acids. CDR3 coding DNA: TGCGCCAGCAGCTTGATACAGGGAACCAAAAACATTCAGTACTTC. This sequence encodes CASSLIQGTKNIQYF.

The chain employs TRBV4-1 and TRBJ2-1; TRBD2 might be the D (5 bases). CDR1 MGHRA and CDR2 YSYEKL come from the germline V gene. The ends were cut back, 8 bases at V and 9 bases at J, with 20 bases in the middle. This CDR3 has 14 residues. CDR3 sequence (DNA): TGCGCCAGCCGCGGACCCCTTAAGGACTCTGAGCAGTTCTTC. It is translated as CASRGPLKDSEQFF.

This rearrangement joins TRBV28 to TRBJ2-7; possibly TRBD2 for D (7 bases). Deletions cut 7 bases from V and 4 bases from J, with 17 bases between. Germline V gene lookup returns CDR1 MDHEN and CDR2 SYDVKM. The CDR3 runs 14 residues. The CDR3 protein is CASTRMGGRYEQYF. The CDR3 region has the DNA TGTGCCAGCACCCGAATGGGGGGGCGGTACGAGCAGTACTTC. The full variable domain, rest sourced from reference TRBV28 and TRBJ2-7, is DVKVTQSSRYLVKRTGEKVFLECVQDMDHENMFWYRQDPGLGLRLIYFSYDVKMKEKGDIPEGYSVSREKKERFSLILESASTNQTSMYLCASTRMGGRYEQYFGPGTRLTVT.

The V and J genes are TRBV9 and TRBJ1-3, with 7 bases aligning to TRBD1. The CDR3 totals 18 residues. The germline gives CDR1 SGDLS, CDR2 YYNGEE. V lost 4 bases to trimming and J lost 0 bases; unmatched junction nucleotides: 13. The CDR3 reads CASSPYGQDYFSGNTIYF. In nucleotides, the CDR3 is TGTGCCAGCAGCCCTTACGGACAGGACTACTTCTCTGGAAACACCATATATTTT.